This T cell receptor beta chain was captured in a study of blood T cell repertoires in COVID-19 (TCRdb year 2020). With regard to the full study: Samples covering the acute and convalescent phases of COVID-19 were provided by collaborators in the United States, Italy and Spain. The prospective study material was composed of cDNA or gDNA derived from T cells, B-cell-depleted T cells, or PBMCs. The dataset comprised deeply sampled blood TCRbeta repertoires from subjects exposed to, actively infected with, or recovered from COVID-19. The repertoires were released in a freely available public database meant as a resource for research on the immune response to SARS-CoV-2. Nearly every sample came with metadata listing a de-identified subject ID, COVID-19 status, age in years and sex. Where HLA class I and class II types were available, the types were taken from metadata supplied by the sample provider, not from assay-based typing. The samples were drawn from the first 160 participants of the ongoing ImmuneRACE study and from 1,254 subjects provided by 6 global collaborators. Broader findings and caveats from the paper: How much clinical and demographic metadata was included differed by source and by participant, and the metadata was provided uncurated.

About this clone itself: Its antigen remains unidentified. Qualities for individual bases were not recorded, and no much larger clone is one base off.

In the prospective study, participants were roughly 18 to 90 years old, resided in fewer than 25 geographic areas of the United States, and were enrolled through a virtual design. In the prospective study, participants were assigned to cohorts based on the clinical history participants reported in a screening survey and a study questionnaire. In the prospective study, mobile phlebotomists collected whole blood, serum and a nasopharyngeal or oropharyngeal swab from each participant. Additional blood draws and questionnaires over an approximately two-month period could optionally be provided by prospective study participants. Before DNA extraction, blood samples from the prospective study were shipped at room temperature or frozen. TCRbeta CDR3 regions were amplified from genomic DNA using the immunoSEQ Assay, a bias-controlled multiplex PCR. Concerning the study's data processing: Within the assay, amplification of reference gene primers was used to estimate how many nucleated cells each sample contained. To quantify the absolute abundance of each unique TCRbeta CDR3 rearrangement, sequence reads were collapsed and filtered. Productive Simpson clonality was computed per sample as the square root of Simpson's diversity index over productive rearrangements. In its TCRdb copy, this immuneACCESS table keeps in-frame sequences only and misses some clones. Where compared with another copy, unresolved V genes explain less than half of these, and the others have no known cause. That table supplies the V and J calls and clone size; D and trimming were determined from the DNA. The sample data list approximately 250,000 clones, and around 88% of these were observed just once. The top ten hold over 2% of the sample.

Unmatched junction bases come to 4, with V trimmed by 5 bases and J by 1 base. CDR1 and CDR2, per the germline V gene, are MNHEY and SVGAGI. The CDR3 has 15 amino acids, counting the end cysteine and phenylalanine. CDR3 DNA only is kept here, 45 bases in frame from base 1. What was sequenced was PBMCs or T cells enriched from blood (not recorded which). This chain is built from TRBV6-5 and TRBJ2-2, with 7 junctional bases fitting TRBD1. This TCR was recovered from a woman aged 40-49 years with acute COVID-19. The CDR3 reads as follows: CASSRTGLNTGELFF. The DNA reads as follows: TGTGCCAGCAGTAGGACAGGATTGAACACCGGGGAGCTGTTTTTT.